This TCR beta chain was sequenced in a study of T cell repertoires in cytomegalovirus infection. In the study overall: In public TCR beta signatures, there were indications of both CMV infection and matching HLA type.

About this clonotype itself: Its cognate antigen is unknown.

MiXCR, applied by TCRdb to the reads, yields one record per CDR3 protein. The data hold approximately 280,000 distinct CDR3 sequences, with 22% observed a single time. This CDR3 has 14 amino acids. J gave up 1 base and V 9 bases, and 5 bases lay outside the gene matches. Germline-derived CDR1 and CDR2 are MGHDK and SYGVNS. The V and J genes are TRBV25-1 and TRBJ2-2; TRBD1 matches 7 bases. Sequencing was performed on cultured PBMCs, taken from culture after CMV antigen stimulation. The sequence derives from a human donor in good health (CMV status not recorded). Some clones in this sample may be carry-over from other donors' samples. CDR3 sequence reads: CASSDRRNTGELFF. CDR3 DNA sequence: TGTGCCAGTTCGGACAGGAGGAACACCGGGGAGCTGTTTTTT.